These 9 T cell receptor beta chains originate from one sample sequenced in a study of Ad26.COV2.S vaccination and SARS-CoV-2 variants. The repertoire was sequenced with immunoSEQ multiplex PCR; TCRdb's copy has only in-frame clones and lacks some. The sample carries 400,000 to 450,000 clones, approximately 92% recorded once. The treatment denotes: approximately 18 received Ad26.COV2.S at low or high dose, single or two shots; several received placebo; per-sample allocation not given. The investigators took samples on day 63 after the first vaccine or placebo injection. The sequencing used peripheral blood, collected in a trial of Ad26.COV2.S vaccine versus placebo. The receptors were sampled from a person aged 18 to 59 who received the Ad26.COV2.S COVID-19 vaccine or a placebo.

This rearrangement joins TRBV6-5 to TRBJ2-2; D is ambiguous. The CDR3 has 14 amino acids. The V end was cut by 6 bases, the J end by 0 bases, with 8 bases between. CDR1 MNHEY and CDR2 SVGAGI come from the germline V gene. CDR3 sequence (DNA): TGTGCCAGCAGGGTGGGGTCGAACACCGGGGAGCTGTTTTTT. This gives the protein CASRVGSNTGELFF.

The chain recombines TRBV11-2 with TRBJ1-5, with D unresolved. Germline values: CDR1 SGHAT, CDR2 FQNNGV. V was trimmed by 5 bases and J by 2 bases, leaving 10 bases between them. The CDR3 totals 14 residues. CDR3 DNA: TGTGCCAGCAGCCCCCACGGCGGCAATCAGCCCCAGCATTTT. This translates into CASSPHGGNQPQHF.

V usage is TRBV5-1 and J usage is TRBJ2-7, with D possibly TRBD1 on 5 matching bases. CDR1 SGHRS and CDR2 YFSETQ come from the germline V gene. This CDR3 spans 13 amino acids. Deletions cut 4 bases from V and 2 bases from J, with 10 bases between. The CDR3 loop reads CASSLTVTYEQYF. The CDR3 DNA is TGCGCCAGCAGCCTGACAGTAACCTACGAGCAGTACTTC.

The chain combines TRBV29-1 with TRBJ2-1, with 7 bases fitting TRBD2. J lost 5 bases, V lost 6 bases, and 13 bases had no gene match. The CDR3 contains 15 residues. Germline loops: CDR1 SQVTM, CDR2 ANQGSEA. CDR3 sequence: CSVDKEAGDDNEQFF. CDR3 nucleotide sequence: TGCAGCGTCGATAAGGAGGCGGGAGACGACAATGAGCAGTTCTTC.

The chain links TRBV18 to TRBJ2-7, with D unresolved. CDR1 and CDR2 from the germline V gene are KGHSH and LQKENI. CDR3 length: 12 amino acids. The V gene lost 2 bases and the J gene lost 6 bases, with 8 bases spanning the gap. The CDR3 reads CASSPGQPEQYF. The CDR3, as DNA: TGTGCCAGCTCACCAGGCCAACCCGAGCAGTACTTC.

The chain links TRBV4-3 to TRBJ2-7; 7 bases are a match to TRBD2. The CDR3 is 14 amino acids. The ends lost 0 bases at V and 7 bases at J; junction bases unmatched: 6. CDR1 LGHNA and CDR2 YSLEER come from the germline V gene. The CDR3 DNA reads as TGCGCCAGCAGCCAAGAGGCGGGAGTGAGGGAGCAGTACTTC. This encodes CASSQEAGVREQYF.

V gene TRBV12-3 or TRBV12-4 combines with J gene TRBJ1-3; no reliable D call. CDR3 length equals 12 residues. The V end was cut by 9 bases, the J end by 2 bases, with 8 bases between. The CDR3 region has the DNA TGTGCCAGTACGACCACTGGAAACACCATATATTTT. This gives the protein CASTTTGNTIYF.

The chain links TRBV27 to TRBJ2-5; no clear D gene. Germline values: CDR1 MNHEY, CDR2 SMNVEV (reference sequence). Trimming shortened V by 1 base and J by 2 bases, and 8 bases separated the two germline ends. The CDR3 extends over 14 amino acids. CDR3 DNA sequence: TGTGCCAGCAGTTTATTGGGAAATCAAGAGACCCAGTACTTC. Translation: CASSLLGNQETQYF.

Worth noting for this clone: Other DNA sequences from this sample encode an identical CDR3 as well. V gene TRBV11-2 combines with J gene TRBJ2-7, with 7 bases matching TRBD2. This CDR3 is built from 13 residues. Germline V lookup: CDR1 SGHAT, CDR2 FQNNGV. V lost 5 bases to trimming and J lost 2 bases; unmatched junction nucleotides: 3. The CDR3 nucleotides are TGTGCCAGCAGCCCCGGACTAGCCTACGAGCAGTACTTC. Its protein product is CASSPGLAYEQYF.